Below, 10 T cell receptor beta chains from the same sample are listed, as sequenced in a study of blood T cells in healthy people across ages. Together with a sample-barcoded 5' primer, a J-beta primer mix was included in a second PCR lasting about 6 to 11 cycles. TCRdb ran MiXCR on the 5' RACE reads and lists one entry per CDR3 protein. Seen here are about 1.7 million distinct CDR3 sequences, approximately 28% observed once, and the top ten hold 7.7%. Sequences were obtained from blood. The receptors stem from a woman aged 30 to 39 in good health.

This clonotype has only a few counts. This rearrangement joins TRBV29-1 to TRBJ2-7; D call uncertain. This CDR3 comprises 13 residues. V was trimmed by 3 bases and J by 5 bases, leaving 14 bases between them. Germline loops: CDR1 SQVTM, CDR2 ANQGSEA. DNA of the CDR3: TGCAGCGTTGATTACAGTGTCGGCGACGAGCAGTACTTC. Its protein is CSVDYSVGDEQYF.

Concerning this clonotype itself: A much larger clone sits a single nucleotide away, making a read error possible. The chain is built from TRBV7-2 and TRBJ1-5; D gene unclear. CDR3 length: 14 residues. The germline gives CDR1 SGHTA, CDR2 FQGNSA. V dropped 2 bases and J dropped 7 bases, with 12 bases sitting between them. CDR3 region: CASSLRQVAQPQHF. Here the CDR3 DNA reads TGTGCCAGCAGCTTAAGGCAAGTCGCGCAGCCCCAGCATTTT.

The CDR3 DNA reads as TGTGCCAGCAGCGCCGAGTCGGGGGGCAATCAGCCCCAGCATTTT. Protein sequence: CASSAESGGNQPQHF. The V and J genes are TRBV7-9 and TRBJ1-5, with D possibly TRBD1 on 5 matching bases. V lost 5 bases and J lost 2, with 13 bases in between. The CDR3 spans 15 residues. CDR1 is SEHNR, CDR2 FQNEAQ, per germline (reference sequence).

Remarks on this clonotype: A much larger clone is a single base away; this may be a read error. The genes are TRBV5-5 and TRBJ2-1, with unresolved D. Germline V gene data show CDR1 as SGHKS and CDR2 as YYEKEE (reference sequence). The CDR3 is 13 amino acids. CDR3 DNA: TGTGCCAGCATCTTGGCCTGGAACAATGAGCAGTTCTTC. Translation: CASILAWNNEQFF.

This clonotype showed up just a few times. The chain recombines TRBV5-1 with TRBJ2-1; the match to TRBD2 covers 11 bases. CDR3 size: 17 residues. Germline trimming cut 0 bases from V and 2 bases from J; bases unmatched to any gene: 4. From germline, CDR1 is SGHRS and CDR2 YFSETQ. CDR3 loop: CASSLGTLAGAYNEQFF. In DNA form, the CDR3 reads TGCGCCAGCAGCTTGGGGACACTAGCGGGAGCCTACAATGAGCAGTTCTTC.

CDR3 nucleotides: TGTGCCAGCAGCCAGGGGGCGGAAACTGAAGCTTTCTTT. It specifies CASSQGAETEAFF. V usage is TRBV3-1 and J usage is TRBJ1-1, with D tentatively TRBD1 (6 bases). Trimming pared 3 bases from V and 5 bases from J, leaving 10 bases between. CDR1 and CDR2 from the germline V gene are LGHDT and YNNKEL (reference sequence). CDR3 length equals 13 residues.

The chain joins TRBV12-3 or TRBV12-4 to TRBJ2-3, with a possible D match to TRBD2 (6 bases). V shed 7 bases and J shed 0 bases, with 14 bases lying between them. The CDR3 contains 15 residues. The CDR3: CASTFWRGSTDTQYF. The DNA for the CDR3 is TGTGCCAGCACTTTCTGGAGGGGTAGCACAGATACGCAGTATTTT.

Only a few counts were recorded for this clonotype. The chain is built from TRBV5-1 and TRBJ2-5, with D perhaps assigned TRBD1 or TRBD2 (6 bases each). Deletions cut 3 bases from V and 5 bases from J, with 17 bases between. The germline gives CDR1 SGHRS, CDR2 YFSETQ. The CDR3 is made up of 15 amino acids. This chain's CDR3 is CASSSTGRMGETQYF. DNA of the CDR3: TGCGCCAGCAGCTCAACAGGGAGGATGGGGGAGACCCAGTACTTC.

This clonotype was counted ten times or more. This chain connects TRBV10-3 to TRBJ2-1; D is uncertain. The CDR3 runs 13 residues. Germline-derived CDR1 and CDR2 are ENHRY and SYGVKD. V was pared by 4 bases and J by 5 bases, with 9 bases between. For the CDR3, the DNA is TGTGCCATCAGTGGGGGTCCAGACAATGAGCAGTTCTTC. It encodes CAISGGPDNEQFF.

The chain carries TRBV7-2 and TRBJ2-7, with a weak D call TRBD1 (5 bases). V lost 1 base and J 7 bases, leaving 11 bases between the germline ends. Germline V gives CDR1 SGHTA, CDR2 FQGNSA. This CDR3 spans 13 amino acids. CDR3: CASSLGQPTEQYF. The CDR3 region has the DNA TGTGCCAGCAGCTTAGGACAGCCTACGGAGCAGTACTTC.